This passage covers 18 T cell receptor beta chains from one sample sequenced in a study of cytomegalovirus exposure and HLA in healthy donors. Primers included in the PCR were 60 Vbeta and 13 Jbeta primers. The assay was immunoSEQ multiplex PCR, and TCRdb's table has in-frame clones only and misses some. This sample yields over 85,000 clones, of which around 77% are seen a single time; approximately 8% belongs to the top ten. Input material: PBMCs. These receptors originate from a female donor in good health and CMV-seronegative.

The J gene is TRBJ1-2, the V gene TRBV6-5, with D perhaps TRBD1 (6 bases). The CDR3 sequence is 13 residues long. Trimming took off 6 bases at V and 2 bases at J, with 10 bases between the two ends. Germline CDR1 is MNHEY and CDR2 is SVGAGI. This chain's CDR3 is CASSFDRNYGYTF. The DNA of the CDR3 is TGTGCCAGCAGCTTCGACAGGAACTATGGCTACACCTTC.

This clone was counted a single time. The chain employs TRBV2 and TRBJ1-1; D possibly corresponds to TRBD1 (5 bases). V shed 9 bases and J shed 7 bases, with 21 bases lying between them. Germline CDR1 is SNHLY and CDR2 is FYNNEI. The CDR3 covers 14 residues. The CDR3 is CASVERGVYNEAFF. The CDR3 DNA is TGTGCCAGTGTCGAACGGGGGGTATATAATGAAGCTTTCTTT.

In DNA, the CDR3 is TGTGCCAGCAGCCCGGGGGGGGGACGAATGTACGAGCAGTACTTC. This gives the protein CASSPGGGRMYEQYF. The rearrangement uses TRBV7-2 and TRBJ2-7; 8 positions agree with TRBD2. Germline CDR1 and CDR2: SGHTA and FQGNSA. CDR3 size: 15 residues. J lost 4 bases, V lost 5 bases, and 10 bases had no gene match.

This clone was seen just once. The chain has TRBV27 and TRBJ2-5; the match to TRBD2 covers 10 bases. The J segment lost 6 bases and the V segment lost 1 base, leaving 14 bases of the junction unmatched. CDR1 and CDR2 from the germline V gene are MNHEY and SMNVEV (reference sequence). The CDR3 has 18 amino acids. The CDR3 sequence is CASSLYSGGPDIRKTQYF. In DNA form, the CDR3 reads TGTGCCAGCAGTTTATATAGCGGGGGGCCTGATATTAGAAAGACCCAGTACTTC.

This clone appeared a few times. The chain employs TRBV30 and TRBJ1-4, with D unclear. CDR3 size: 16 residues. Germline V lookup: CDR1 GTSNPN, CDR2 SVGIG (reference sequence). V gave up 1 base and J gave up 2 bases, with 14 bases separating them. The CDR3 here is CAWSGYLGSTNEKLFF. The CDR3 DNA reads TGTGCCTGGAGTGGTTATCTCGGTTCCACTAATGAAAAACTGTTTTTT.

The chain uses TRBV5-1 and TRBJ2-5, with a tentative D call TRBD2 (5 bases). V was pared by 4 bases and J by 3 bases, with 10 bases between. The CDR3 loop spans 13 amino acids. The V gene's germline CDR1 is SGHRS and CDR2 YFSETQ. CDR3 protein: CASSLRAKETQYF. The CDR3 region has the DNA TGCGCCAGCAGCCTGAGGGCGAAAGAGACCCAGTACTTC.

J is TRBJ1-2 and V is TRBV6-5; D perhaps matches TRBD1 (5 bases). Trimming took 5 bases from V and 8 from J, leaving 15 bases between them. Germline values: CDR1 MNHEY, CDR2 SVGAGI. The CDR3 covers 13 residues. In DNA, the CDR3 is TGTGCCAGCAGTCCCGGGGGGTTTGTAGGCTACACCTTC. Its translation: CASSPGGFVGYTF.

The chain employs TRBV10-1 and TRBJ2-1, with 8 bases matching TRBD2. CDR3 length equals 15 residues. Looked up from germline, CDR1 is WNHNN and CDR2 is SYGVQD (reference sequence). V dropped 0 bases and J dropped 6; count of bases not matched to a gene: 4. The CDR3 DNA is TGCGCCAGCAGTGAGTCCGGGGGGGTAAGCAATGAGCAGTTCTTC. This gives the protein CASSESGGVSNEQFF.

The DNA for the CDR3 is TGTGCCAGCAGTTTCCAAGGACTACCGAACACCGGGGAGCTGTTTTTT. Residues: CASSFQGLPNTGELFF. The chain employs TRBV27 and TRBJ2-2; TRBD2 might be the D (6 bases). The CDR3 has 16 residues. Trimming shortened V by 3 bases and J by 0 bases, and 11 bases separated the two germline ends. Germline-derived CDR1 and CDR2 are MNHEY and SMNVEV (reference sequence).

V and J are TRBV30 and TRBJ1-1; D is undetermined. Per germline, CDR1 GTSNPN and CDR2 SVGIG (reference sequence). Trimming cost V 4 bases and J 4 bases, with 13 bases left between them. The CDR3 has 13 amino acids. The CDR3 bases are TGTGCCTGGAATGGGAGAAAGGGCACTGAAGCTTTCTTT. Translation: CAWNGRKGTEAFF. The whole variable domain, filled in from reference TRBV30 and TRBJ1-1, reads SQTIHQWPATLVQPVGSPLSLECTVEGTSNPNLYWYRQAAGRGLQLLFYSVGIGQISSEVPQNLSASRPQDRQFILSSKKLLLSDSGFYLCAWNGRKGTEAFFGQGTRLTVV.

The chain joins TRBV5-1 to TRBJ1-4; possible D gene TRBD1, 5 bases. Trimming took 2 bases from V and 7 from J, leaving 21 bases between them. The germline CDR1 and CDR2 sequences are SGHRS and YFSETQ. This CDR3 has 17 amino acids. CDR3 protein: CASSFSAIGGAGEKLFF. CDR3 sequence (DNA): TGCGCCAGCAGCTTTAGTGCTATTGGAGGGGCGGGTGAAAAACTGTTTTTT. The full variable domain, its missing parts supplied by reference TRBV5-1 and TRBJ1-4, is KAGVTQTPRYLIKTRGQQVTLSCSPISGHRSVSWYQQTPGQGLQFLFEYFSETQRNKGNFPGRFSGRQFSNSRSEMNVSTLELGDSALYLCASSFSAIGGAGEKLFFGSGTQLSVL.

The chain is built from TRBV29-1 and TRBJ1-2, with 10 nucleotides matching TRBD1. The junction had 6 bases not matched to a gene; V was cut back by 6 bases and J by 5 bases. Germline loops: CDR1 SQVTM, CDR2 ANQGSEA. The length of the CDR3 is 13 residues. This CDR3 reads CSVGQDRGYGYTF. CDR3 DNA: TGCAGCGTCGGGCAGGACAGGGGGTATGGCTACACCTTC.

This clone was counted only a few times. The rearrangement links TRBV5-6 to TRBJ1-2; TRBD1 agrees at 8 bases. There are 16 residues in the CDR3. The J segment lost 5 bases and the V segment lost 0 bases, leaving 9 bases of the junction unmatched. Germline V lookup: CDR1 SGHDT, CDR2 YYEEEE. The CDR3 loop reads CASSLAKDRALYGYTF. CDR3 sequence (DNA): TGTGCCAGCAGCTTGGCGAAGGACAGGGCGTTGTATGGCTACACCTTC.

V and J are TRBV5-1 and TRBJ2-1; D is unclear. This CDR3 has 15 residues. Germline CDR1 reads SGHRS; CDR2 reads YFSETQ. V was cut by 4 bases and J by 0 bases, with 11 bases left in between. For the CDR3, the DNA is TGCGCCAGCAGCCAGACTGCGAGCTCCTACAATGAGCAGTTCTTC. Its protein product is CASSQTASSYNEQFF.

The chain recombines TRBV30 with TRBJ2-1; D is unclear. This CDR3 comprises 16 residues. Looked up from germline, CDR1 is GTSNPN and CDR2 is SVGIG (reference sequence). The germline V and J ends were trimmed by 2 bases and 1 base, with 15 bases remaining between them. CDR3: CAWSTFLERSYNEQFF. In DNA, the CDR3 is TGTGCCTGGAGTACTTTTCTAGAGAGGTCCTACAATGAGCAGTTCTTC.

This rearrangement joins TRBV11-2 to TRBJ2-5; D might be TRBD2 (6 bases). V gave up 1 base and J gave up 7 bases, with 16 bases separating them. Germline assignment: CDR1 SGHAT and CDR2 FQNNGV. The CDR3 contains 15 residues. The DNA for the CDR3 is TGTGCCAGCAGCTTAGTAGGTCGGGGGATCGGGACCCAGTACTTC. Its protein is CASSLVGRGIGTQYF.

There are a few counts of this clone. The V gene is TRBV29-1, the J gene TRBJ1-6, with TRBD1 matching over 8 bases. The CDR3 spans 15 residues. The germline gives CDR1 SQVTM, CDR2 ANQGSEA. Unmatched junction bases numbered 2, after V lost 4 bases and J lost 0 bases. This CDR3 is CSVGTGSSYNSPLHF. The CDR3 coding sequence is TGCAGCGTTGGGACAGGGAGCTCCTATAATTCACCCCTCCACTTT.

The gene calls are TRBV10-3 and TRBJ2-1; TRBD1 is a possible D gene (5 bases). CDR1 and CDR2 from the germline V gene are ENHRY and SYGVKD. The V end lost 2 bases, the J end lost 0 bases, and 20 bases lay between the germline ends. This CDR3 region has 19 residues. The CDR3 DNA follows: TGTGCCATCAGTGAGGGTGTCGGCAGGGCAGCTATCTCCTACAATGAGCAGTTCTTC. Its protein product is CAISEGVGRAAISYNEQFF.